The clone carrying this T cell receptor beta chain showed up many times. As yet, its antigen is unknown. This sample stems from a study of human T cells and chemical hapten exposure. Looking at the study overall: Patch tests delivered 0.01% DPC to the upper back and were evaluated at 6 days.

Described time point: patch test 1, 2 weeks after DPC sensitization. The sample's treatment: therapeutic diphenylcyclopropenone sensitization with weekly scalp DPC. Every donor had alopecia and was 18 to 70 years old; all were suitable for DPC. The CDR3 runs to 15 residues. Trimming pared 7 bases from V and 4 bases from J, leaving 16 bases between. Study-wide points: Correlating positively with patch test score were the PT1 expanded TCR counts.

Separate cDNA molecules received unique molecular identifiers, which the library attached to them. TCRdb ran MiXCR on the RACE reads and lists one entry per CDR3 protein. Counted here are around 100,000 distinct CDR3 sequences, 11% occurring once; the ten biggest clones make up roughly 3.5%. Sequenced here: whole blood, sampled in connection with sensitization to the hapten diphenylcyclopropenone (DPC). The origin of this receptor is a middle-aged woman with alopecia areata. Some clones in this sample may be carry-over from other donors' samples. This chain uses TRBV12-3 or TRBV12-4 with TRBJ2-2; a possible D gene is TRBD2 (7 bases). CDR3 protein: CASNLGGAGTGELFF. In DNA, the CDR3 is TGTGCCAGCAACCTGGGGGGGGCGGGCACCGGGGAGCTGTTTTTT.